The 12 T cell receptor beta chains given below trace back to one sample, sequenced in a study of CD8 T cells in ankylosing spondylitis. Findings of the study overall: A TCR beta motif of eight or nine highly homologous variants seemed to mark ankylosing spondylitis blood.

These receptors lack a known antigen. TCRdb re-called the 5' RACE reads through MiXCR, storing one row per CDR3 protein. The data contain around 540,000 distinct CDR3 sequences, approximately 11% of them seen just once; the ten biggest clones take up 6.8%. Sequencing was carried out using blood, either unsorted or a sorted T cell fraction (not recorded which). Receptors originate from a male donor with ankylosing spondylitis.

The sample holds a few counts of this clonotype. The J gene is TRBJ1-5, the V gene TRBV4-2, with a tentative D call TRBD1 (6 bases). The germline V gene encodes CDR1 LGHNA and CDR2 YNFKEQ. The CDR3 consists of 15 residues. Trimming shortened V by 1 base and J by 5 bases, and 12 bases separated the two germline ends. Written as DNA, the CDR3 is TGTGCCAGCAGCCAAGTAACAGGGTTCCATCAGCCCCAGCATTTT. Translation: CASSQVTGFHQPQHF.

This clonotype was counted only a few times. The V gene is TRBV12-5, the J gene TRBJ1-1; 7 nucleotides align to TRBD1. CDR3 size: 12 residues. The trim removed 1 base at V and 7 bases at J, leaving 0 bases unmatched. The V gene's germline CDR1 is LGHNT and CDR2 FRNRAP. This CDR3 reads CASGLGQGEAFF. CDR3 DNA sequence: TGTGCTAGTGGTTTGGGACAGGGTGAAGCTTTCTTT.

This clonotype showed up just a few times. The rearrangement links TRBV14 to TRBJ1-2; D remains ambiguous. CDR3 length equals 16 residues. Trimming removed 0 bases at V and 0 bases at J, with 11 bases between. The germline gives CDR1 SGHDN, CDR2 FVKESK. In DNA, the CDR3 is TGTGCCAGCAGCCAAGATCTTGGACTCCCTAACTATGGCTACACCTTC. Translating it yields CASSQDLGLPNYGYTF.

The gene calls are TRBV6-1 and TRBJ2-1; D is uncertain. Germline V lookup: CDR1 MNHNS, CDR2 SASEGT. Trimming cost V 5 bases and J 4 bases, with 12 bases left between them. The CDR3 has 14 residues. CDR3 region: CASSRGGGYNEQFF. CDR3 sequence (DNA): TGTGCCAGCAGTCGCGGCGGTGGGTACAATGAGCAGTTCTTC.

The chain combines TRBV6-2 or TRBV6-3 with TRBJ2-6; D is unclear. V was shortened by 6 bases and J by 0 bases, with 6 bases between the two germline ends. CDR1 is MNHEY and CDR2 is SVGEGT in the germline V gene. This CDR3 comprises 14 residues. The CDR3 region is CASRLASGANVLTF. CDR3 DNA: TGTGCCAGCAGATTAGCCTCTGGGGCCAACGTCCTGACTTTC.

CDR3 coding DNA: TGCAGTGCTGATAAAGGACTAGCGGCTTACAATGAGCAGTTCTTC. Encoded protein: CSADKGLAAYNEQFF. V gene TRBV20-1 combines with J gene TRBJ2-1; 10 bases align to TRBD2. The CDR3 contains 15 residues. CDR1 and CDR2 (germline): DFQATT, SNEGSKA (reference sequence). V lost 5 bases to trimming and J lost 4 bases; unmatched junction nucleotides: 8.

V and J are TRBV4-1 and TRBJ1-2, with D hard to call. V dropped 0 bases and J dropped 7 bases, with 9 bases sitting between them. This CDR3 contains 13 residues. CDR1 is MGHRA, CDR2 YSYEKL, per germline. Written as DNA, the CDR3 is TGCGCCAGCAGCCAAGACATGAGGATTGGCTACACCTTC. Translation: CASSQDMRIGYTF.

This clonotype has only a few counts. This chain joins TRBV7-2 and TRBJ2-2; 8 bases map to TRBD2. After removal of 3 bases from V and 4 bases from J, the junction contained 4 bases not matched to a gene. Germline V gene lookup returns CDR1 SGHTA and CDR2 FQGNSA. The CDR3 runs 15 residues. The CDR3 spells CASSFIAGITGELFF. Written as DNA, the CDR3 is TGTGCCAGCAGCTTCATAGCGGGAATCACCGGGGAGCTGTTTTTT.

This clonotype was seen only a few times. The chain combines TRBV15 with TRBJ2-5, with D tentatively TRBD2 (5 bases). CDR1 LNHNV and CDR2 YYDKDF come from the germline V gene (reference sequence). The CDR3 spans 14 residues. The V end lost 0 bases, the J end lost 3 bases, and 8 bases lay between the germline ends. The CDR3 DNA is TGTGCCACCAGCAGAGATCGGGGAAAAGAGACCCAGTACTTC. Translated, it gives CATSRDRGKETQYF.

In its sample, this clonotype was seen many times. This sequence joins TRBV19 and TRBJ2-5, with 10 bases aligning to TRBD1. From germline, CDR1 is LNHDA and CDR2 SQIVND (reference sequence). V trimming: 9 bases; J trimming: 5 bases; junction bases outside the gene matches: 3. The CDR3 sequence is 12 residues long. The CDR3 is CASGQGGETQYF. CDR3 coding DNA: TGTGCCAGCGGACAGGGGGGCGAGACCCAGTACTTC.

V is TRBV27 and J is TRBJ1-3; maybe TRBD1 (5 bases). The CDR3 extends over 13 amino acids. In germline, CDR1 is MNHEY, CDR2 SMNVEV (reference sequence). Trimming pared 8 bases from V and 4 bases from J, leaving 12 bases between. The DNA for the CDR3 is TGTGCCAGCGCCCAGGGAACAGGAAACACCATATATTTT. Translation gives CASAQGTGNTIYF.

The chain recombines TRBV15 with TRBJ2-5, with 14 bases matching TRBD2. This CDR3 has 15 amino acids. CDR1 LNHNV and CDR2 YYDKDF come from the germline V gene (reference sequence). V lost 1 base, J lost 5 bases, and 0 bases stayed unmatched. The CDR3 bases are TGTGCCACCAGCAGAGGGACTAGCGGGAGGGAGACCCAGTACTTC. It codes for CATSRGTSGRETQYF.